A selection of T cell receptor beta chains follows, all from one sample in a study of CD8 T cells in Susac syndrome. TCRdb redid the calling of the immunoSEQ multiplex PCR reads with MiXCR, one entry per CDR3 protein. The sample lists 200,000 to 300,000 distinct CDR3 sequences; roughly 95% were seen once. Sequencing was done on a sample of CD4+ T cells from PBMCs. These receptors were collected from a human donor with Susac syndrome. Both conserved end residues are part of each CDR3. Fields, in order: clone size, D gene, V gene, J gene, CDR3 DNA, CDR3 protein. The D gene is left open where the match is weak. Clone size is shown for a subset of rows, as once, few, many or a class of expanded clone.

clone size: -; D gene: -; V gene: TRBV29-1; J gene: TRBJ2-1; CDR3 DNA: TGCAGCGCTAGAGGGGAGGGGGGGCGTTACAATGAGCAGTTCTTC; CDR3 protein: CSARGEGGRYNEQFF
clone size: -; D gene: -; V gene: TRBV7-9; J gene: TRBJ1-4; CDR3 DNA: TGTGCCAGCAGCTTAGCATCAGGGAGTAGAGAAAAACTGTTTTTT; CDR3 protein: CASSLASGSREKLFF
clone size: -; D gene: TRBD1; V gene: TRBV29-1; J gene: TRBJ2-3; CDR3 DNA: TGCAGCGTAGAAGGGACAGGCAGTCGGTACACAGATACGCAGTATTTT; CDR3 protein: CSVEGTGSRYTDTQYF
clone size: -; D gene: -; V gene: TRBV19; J gene: TRBJ2-7; CDR3 DNA: TGTGCCAGTAGTCCCAGGGACAATTCCTACGAGCAGTACTTC; CDR3 protein: CASSPRDNSYEQYF
clone size: -; D gene: -; V gene: TRBV4-1; J gene: TRBJ2-1; CDR3 DNA: TGCGCCAGCAGCCAAGATCGGAAAGGGATCGGTGAGCAGTTCTTC; CDR3 protein: CASSQDRKGIGEQFF
clone size: -; D gene: -; V gene: TRBV4-1; J gene: TRBJ1-2; CDR3 DNA: TGCGCCAGCAGCCAAGTATGGGGAAGAACTATAACTTTCTATGGCTACACCTTC; CDR3 protein: CASSQVWGRTITFYGYTF
clone size: -; D gene: TRBD1; V gene: TRBV28; J gene: TRBJ1-5; CDR3 DNA: TGTGCCAGCAGCCACACCGGACAGGGGAGAAATCAGCCCCAGCATTTT; CDR3 protein: CASSHTGQGRNQPQHF
clone size: -; D gene: -; V gene: TRBV12-3/TRBV12-4; J gene: TRBJ1-2; CDR3 DNA: TGTGCCAGCAGTTTGGCGACAGATCCGTACTTCGGTGGCTACACCTTC; CDR3 protein: CASSLATDPYFGGYTF
clone size: -; D gene: -; V gene: TRBV20-1; J gene: TRBJ1-1; CDR3 DNA: TGCAGTGCTAGATTGACAGGGAACACTGAAGCTTTCTTT; CDR3 protein: CSARLTGNTEAFF
clone size: -; D gene: -; V gene: TRBV20-1; J gene: TRBJ2-2; CDR3 DNA: TGCAGTGCTCGACCCTCGGGGCTTGCCGGGGAGCTGTTTTTT; CDR3 protein: CSARPSGLAGELFF
clone size: once; D gene: -; V gene: TRBV28; J gene: TRBJ1-2; CDR3 DNA: TGTGCCAGCAGAGAAGACGGCAACTATGGCTACACCTTC; CDR3 protein: CASREDGNYGYTF
clone size: -; D gene: -; V gene: TRBV5-1; J gene: TRBJ1-4; CDR3 DNA: TGCGCCAGCAGCTCCGGAGCAATGACAAACTCCTGGCCAGTTGAAAAACTGTTTTTT; CDR3 protein: CASSSGAMTNSWPVEKLFF
clone size: -; D gene: -; V gene: TRBV14; J gene: TRBJ2-5; CDR3 DNA: TGTGCCAGCAGCCAAGCTGACGGGACCCAGTACTTC; CDR3 protein: CASSQADGTQYF
clone size: -; D gene: -; V gene: TRBV18; J gene: TRBJ2-1; CDR3 DNA: TGTGCCAGCTCACCCCCCCAGGCAGGGAGCGATGAGCAGTTCTTC; CDR3 protein: CASSPPQAGSDEQFF
clone size: once; D gene: TRBD2; V gene: TRBV7-7; J gene: TRBJ2-5; CDR3 DNA: TGTGCTAGCAGCTTAGGCGTTTCGGGAGGGAACCAAGAGACCCAGTACTTC; CDR3 protein: CASSLGVSGGNQETQYF
clone size: -; D gene: -; V gene: TRBV14; J gene: TRBJ2-7; CDR3 DNA: TGTGCTAGGCCCTACGAGCAGTACTTC; CDR3 protein: CARPYEQYF
clone size: -; D gene: -; V gene: TRBV20-1; J gene: TRBJ2-1; CDR3 DNA: TGCAGTGCTAGGGACCCTCACAATGAGCAGTTCTTC; CDR3 protein: CSARDPHNEQFF
clone size: -; D gene: -; V gene: TRBV30; J gene: TRBJ1-5; CDR3 DNA: TGTGCCTGGAGTTGGTTTGACAATCAGCCCCAGCATTTT; CDR3 protein: CAWSWFDNQPQHF
clone size: -; D gene: -; V gene: TRBV29-1; J gene: TRBJ2-7; CDR3 DNA: TGCAGCGTCCCAGCGGTTAGCTCCTACGAGCAGTACTTC; CDR3 protein: CSVPAVSSYEQYF
clone size: -; D gene: -; V gene: TRBV28; J gene: TRBJ2-1; CDR3 DNA: TGTGCCAGCAGTAGTGACGCAGGGATCCGCAATGAGCAGTTCTTC; CDR3 protein: CASSSDAGIRNEQFF
clone size: -; D gene: -; V gene: TRBV11-2; J gene: TRBJ2-2; CDR3 DNA: TGTGCCAGCAGCCCCCAGTACGGGGAGCTGTTTTTT; CDR3 protein: CASSPQYGELFF
clone size: -; D gene: -; V gene: TRBV29-1; J gene: TRBJ2-7; CDR3 DNA: TGCAGCGTTCATGTCGCGGGCTACGAGCAGTACTTC; CDR3 protein: CSVHVAGYEQYF
clone size: -; D gene: -; V gene: TRBV20-1; J gene: TRBJ1-4; CDR3 DNA: TGCAGTGCTCGTCCGGGACTGGGAGAAAAACTGTTTTTT; CDR3 protein: CSARPGLGEKLFF
clone size: few; D gene: -; V gene: TRBV30; J gene: TRBJ2-1; CDR3 DNA: TGTGCCTGGGGGCGGAATGAGCAGTTCTTC; CDR3 protein: CAWGRNEQFF
clone size: -; D gene: TRBD1; V gene: TRBV24-1; J gene: TRBJ1-1; CDR3 DNA: TGTGCCACCAGTGACCACAGGGGGCGAGGTACTGAAGCTTTCTTT; CDR3 protein: CATSDHRGRGTEAFF
clone size: -; D gene: -; V gene: TRBV27; J gene: TRBJ1-2; CDR3 DNA: TGTGCCAGCAGCGCAAGGTACGGCGCGGCCTATGGCTACACCTTC; CDR3 protein: CASSARYGAAYGYTF
clone size: -; D gene: TRBD2; V gene: TRBV27; J gene: TRBJ2-3; CDR3 DNA: TGTGCCAGCAGTTTCCGGACTAGCGGGAGATACGGAGATACGCAGTATTTT; CDR3 protein: CASSFRTSGRYGDTQYF
clone size: -; D gene: -; V gene: TRBV18; J gene: TRBJ2-7; CDR3 DNA: TGTGCCAGCTCGGCCATCGTTGGGGGTACCTACGAGCAGTACTTC; CDR3 protein: CASSAIVGGTYEQYF
clone size: -; D gene: TRBD2; V gene: TRBV20-1; J gene: TRBJ2-4; CDR3 DNA: TGCAGTGCTCCCAAAAGGGGAGGGCCCAAAAACATTCAGTACTTC; CDR3 protein: CSAPKRGGPKNIQYF
clone size: -; D gene: -; V gene: TRBV19; J gene: TRBJ2-7; CDR3 DNA: TGTGCCAGTAGCCGGGACGGACGATACGAGCAGTACTTC; CDR3 protein: CASSRDGRYEQYF
clone size: -; D gene: -; V gene: TRBV30; J gene: TRBJ1-5; CDR3 DNA: TGTGCCTGCAAGGATCAGGACATTAGCAATCAGCCCCAGCATTTT; CDR3 protein: CACKDQDISNQPQHF
clone size: -; D gene: -; V gene: TRBV5-6; J gene: TRBJ2-1; CDR3 DNA: TGTGCCAGCAGCTTGCGAACGGGAACGGGGAATGAGCAGTTCTTC; CDR3 protein: CASSLRTGTGNEQFF
clone size: -; D gene: TRBD1; V gene: TRBV19; J gene: TRBJ2-1; CDR3 DNA: TGTGCCAGTAGCTCAGGGGGCACCCCCGAGCAGTTCTTC; CDR3 protein: CASSSGGTPEQFF
clone size: -; D gene: -; V gene: TRBV12-3/TRBV12-4; J gene: TRBJ2-3; CDR3 DNA: TGTGCCAGCAGTTCTAGGGGAGATACGCAGTATTTT; CDR3 protein: CASSSRGDTQYF
clone size: -; D gene: -; V gene: TRBV4-1; J gene: TRBJ2-3; CDR3 DNA: TGCGCCAGCAGCCAAGACGGGGCAACCCTTCTTCCAGATACGCAGTATTTT; CDR3 protein: CASSQDGATLLPDTQYF
clone size: -; D gene: -; V gene: TRBV9; J gene: TRBJ1-2; CDR3 DNA: TGTGCCAGCAGCGTGACCTCCCGGGGTATATCCTCCTACACCTTC; CDR3 protein: CASSVTSRGISSYTF
clone size: -; D gene: -; V gene: TRBV9; J gene: TRBJ1-2; CDR3 DNA: TGTGCCAGCAGTCGCAGATCCTATGGCTACACCTTC; CDR3 protein: CASSRRSYGYTF
clone size: -; D gene: -; V gene: TRBV14; J gene: TRBJ2-4; CDR3 DNA: TGTGCCAGCAGCTCGGACAGCCGGATGGCCAAAAACATTCAGTACTTC; CDR3 protein: CASSSDSRMAKNIQYF